This T cell receptor beta chain derives from a study of cytomegalovirus exposure and HLA in healthy donors. Study-wide context: In an earlier analysis, approximately 120 million unique TCR beta sequences were found from about 190 million T cells.

Overall study findings and caveats: One cluster of highly shared sequence variants probably arose as a sequencing artifact.

Notes on this clone: Its antigen is currently unknown.

Germline CDR1 and CDR2: SGHRS and YFSETQ. Germline trimming cut 5 bases from V and 4 bases from J; bases unmatched to any gene: 10. The CDR3 length is 15 residues. With 60 Vbeta and 13 Jbeta primers, the PCR was carried out. The data were produced by immunoSEQ multiplex PCR, yet TCRdb's version contains in-frame clones alone and is incomplete. The sample has some 90,000 clones; under 85% are singletons. Sequenced material: PBMCs. The origin of this receptor is a woman between 40 and 55 years old in good health and CMV-seronegative. V usage is TRBV5-1 and J usage is TRBJ2-3, with 7 positions matching TRBD2. The CDR3 protein is CASSSLRESPDTQYF. In DNA form, the CDR3 reads TGCGCCAGCAGTTCTTTGCGGGAGTCCCCAGATACGCAGTATTTT.